The subject of this entry is one T cell receptor (beta chain). Method: immunoSEQ multiplex PCR; TCRdb's copy keeps in-frame clones and lacks some. The table records 130,000 to 150,000 clones, over 75% of them present only once. CDR3 size: 15 residues. The V end was cut by 4 bases, the J end by 7 bases, with 17 bases between. Germline V lookup: CDR1 MNHEY, CDR2 SMNVEV (reference sequence). This entry belongs to a study of T cell responses to AZD1222 COVID-19 vaccine. This material consisted of peripheral blood, taken on day 0 of AZD1222 vaccination. The TCR comes from an adult in good health. The chain has TRBV27 and TRBJ1-5, with a weak D call TRBD1 (6 bases). The CDR3 region has the DNA TGTGCCAGCAGTTCAGTAGCCGGTGGGGGCCAGCCCCAGCATTTT. Residues: CASSSVAGGGQPQHF.